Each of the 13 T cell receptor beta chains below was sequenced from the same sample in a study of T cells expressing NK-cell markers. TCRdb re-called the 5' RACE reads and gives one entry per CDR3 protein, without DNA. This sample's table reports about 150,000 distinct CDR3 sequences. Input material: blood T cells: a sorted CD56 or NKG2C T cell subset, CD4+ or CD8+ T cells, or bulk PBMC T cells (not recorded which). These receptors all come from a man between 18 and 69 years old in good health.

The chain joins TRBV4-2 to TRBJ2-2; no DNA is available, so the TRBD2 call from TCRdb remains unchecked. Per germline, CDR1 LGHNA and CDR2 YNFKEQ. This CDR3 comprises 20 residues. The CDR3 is CASSQDGTVTSTRDTGELFF.

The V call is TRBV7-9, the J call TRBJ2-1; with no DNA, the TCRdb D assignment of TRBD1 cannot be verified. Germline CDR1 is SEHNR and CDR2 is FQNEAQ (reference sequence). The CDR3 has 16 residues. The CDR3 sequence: CASSLVAGTHYNEQFF.

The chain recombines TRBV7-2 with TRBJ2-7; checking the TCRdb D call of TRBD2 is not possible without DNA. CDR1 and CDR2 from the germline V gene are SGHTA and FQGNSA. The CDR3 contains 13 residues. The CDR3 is CASSWPGGYEQYF. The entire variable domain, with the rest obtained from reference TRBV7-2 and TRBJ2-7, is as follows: GAGVSQSPSNKVTEKGKDVELRCDPISGHTALYWYRQSLGQGLEFLIYFQGNSAPDKSGLPSDRFSAERTGGSVSTLTIQRTQQEDSAVYLCASSWPGGYEQYFGPGTRLTVT.

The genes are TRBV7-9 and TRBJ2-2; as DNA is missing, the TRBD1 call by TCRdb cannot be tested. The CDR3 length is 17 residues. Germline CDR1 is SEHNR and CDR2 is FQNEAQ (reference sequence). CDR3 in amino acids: CASRHGTGGLYTGELFF.

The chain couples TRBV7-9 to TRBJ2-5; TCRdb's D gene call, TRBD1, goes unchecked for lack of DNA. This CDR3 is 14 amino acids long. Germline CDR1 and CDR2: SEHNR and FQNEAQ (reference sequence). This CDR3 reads CASRPPRDPVAQYF.

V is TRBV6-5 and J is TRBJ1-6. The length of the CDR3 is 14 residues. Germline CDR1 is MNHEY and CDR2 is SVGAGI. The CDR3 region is CASSSYTLDSPLHF.

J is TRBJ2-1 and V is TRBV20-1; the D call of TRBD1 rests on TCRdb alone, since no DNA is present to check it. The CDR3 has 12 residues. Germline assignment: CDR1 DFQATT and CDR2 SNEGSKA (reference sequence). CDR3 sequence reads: CSTYPGGIEQFF.

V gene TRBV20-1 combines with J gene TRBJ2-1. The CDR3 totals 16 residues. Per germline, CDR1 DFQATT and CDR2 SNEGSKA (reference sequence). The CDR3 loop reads CSARDLYGLSYNEQFF.

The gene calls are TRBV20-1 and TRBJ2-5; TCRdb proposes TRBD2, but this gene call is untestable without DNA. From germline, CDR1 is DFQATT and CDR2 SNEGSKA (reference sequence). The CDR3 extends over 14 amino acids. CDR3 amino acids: CSARGGASQETQYF.

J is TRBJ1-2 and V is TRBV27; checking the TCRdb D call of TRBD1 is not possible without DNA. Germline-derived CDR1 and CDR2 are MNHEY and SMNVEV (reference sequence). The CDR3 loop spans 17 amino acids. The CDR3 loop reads CASRSDAEGAGSYGYTF.

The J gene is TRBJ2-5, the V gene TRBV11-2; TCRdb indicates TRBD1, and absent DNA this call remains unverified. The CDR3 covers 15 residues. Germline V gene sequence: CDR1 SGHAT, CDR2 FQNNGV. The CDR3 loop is CASSLVTGGEETQYF.

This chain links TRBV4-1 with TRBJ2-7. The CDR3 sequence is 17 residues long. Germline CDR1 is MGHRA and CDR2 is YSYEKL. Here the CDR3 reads CASSPLAQNPNQYEQYF.

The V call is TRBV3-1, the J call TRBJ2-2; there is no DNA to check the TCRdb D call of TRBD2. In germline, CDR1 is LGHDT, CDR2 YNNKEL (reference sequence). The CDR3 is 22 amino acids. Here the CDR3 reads CASSQDNPGTSGPFANTGELFF.